Presented here are 18 T cell receptor beta chains from one specimen sequenced in a study of blood T cell repertoires in COVID-19. Libraries were prepared by immunoSEQ multiplex PCR; TCRdb keeps only in-frame clonotypes and omits some of them. In the table there are under 130,000 clones, around 76% of which are singletons. Sequencing was performed on peripheral blood. All receptors come from a woman aged 70-85 years with acute or convalescent COVID-19.

This clone has just a few counts. V is TRBV19 and J is TRBJ1-1; D remains ambiguous. Germline V gene lookup returns CDR1 LNHDA and CDR2 SQIVND (reference sequence). V gave up 3 bases and J gave up 2 bases, with 16 bases separating them. The CDR3 is 16 residues long. In DNA form, the CDR3 reads TGTGCCAGTAGTATCTCGGGAGGGATGGGAAACACTGAAGCTTTCTTT. This translates into CASSISGGMGNTEAFF.

The V and J genes are TRBV7-2 and TRBJ1-2; unclear D gene. Trimming pared 0 bases from V and 7 bases from J, leaving 12 bases between. The CDR3 runs 14 residues. Germline V lookup: CDR1 SGHTA, CDR2 FQGNSA. The CDR3 DNA reads TGTGCCAGCAGCTTAGCGAGGTCCCAGTTTGGCTACACCTTC. Its protein product is CASSLARSQFGYTF.

The V call is TRBV10-1, the J call TRBJ2-2, with D tentatively TRBD2 (6 bases). The CDR3 has 15 amino acids. Germline assignment: CDR1 WNHNN and CDR2 SYGVQD (reference sequence). Trimming removed 3 bases from V and 5 bases from J, with 13 bases in between. Written as DNA, the CDR3 is TGCGCCAGCAGTGACCCGGGACGGGGGACCGGGGAGCTGTTTTTT. It is translated as CASSDPGRGTGELFF.

On this clone itself: A far more abundant clone sits one base away, making this likely a read error. The sample has other DNA sequences that encode this CDR3 too. The chain joins TRBV5-1 to TRBJ2-7; tentatively, D is TRBD2 (6 bases). Germline V CDR1 and CDR2: SGHRS, YFSETQ. The germline V and J ends were trimmed by 10 bases and 7 bases, with 30 bases remaining between them. The CDR3 spans 16 residues. CDR3 sequence (DNA): TGCGCCTGCTTGAGCCGTAGGGTGGGCCGGGGGTGGGAGCAGTACTTC. This encodes CACLSRRVGRGWEQYF.

The chain has TRBV7-8 and TRBJ1-3, with D possibly matching TRBD1 (5 bases). Germline assignment: CDR1 SGHVS and CDR2 FQNEAQ. The CDR3 is 17 residues long. V was clipped by 1 base and J by 0 bases, with 13 bases between them. The CDR3 is CASSLGRGQHSGNTIYF. The DNA for the CDR3 is TGTGCCAGCAGCTTAGGGCGAGGACAACACTCTGGAAACACCATATATTTT.

The J gene is TRBJ2-5, the V gene TRBV5-5, with 9 bases aligning to TRBD2. The CDR3 has 15 residues. V shed 4 bases, J shed 5 bases, and the junction held 9 bases outside the gene matches. CDR1 is SGHKS, CDR2 YYEKEE, per germline (reference sequence). CDR3 loop: CASSTWGLAGETQYF. Written as DNA, the CDR3 is TGTGCCAGCAGCACCTGGGGGCTAGCGGGGGAGACCCAGTACTTC.

The V and J genes are TRBV9 and TRBJ1-2, with 8 bases fitting TRBD1. The CDR3 extends over 15 amino acids. J gave up 7 bases and V 2 bases, and 10 bases lay outside the gene matches. From germline, CDR1 is SGDLS and CDR2 YYNGEE. In DNA form, the CDR3 reads TGTGCCAGCAGCGTCGTGGCAGGGGGCAATGGTGGCTACACCTTC. Translating it yields CASSVVAGGNGGYTF. The entire variable domain, with the rest obtained from reference TRBV9 and TRBJ1-2, is as follows: DSGVTQTPKHLITATGQRVTLRCSPRSGDLSVYWYQQSLDQGLQFLIQYYNGEERAKGNILERFSAQQFPDLHSELNLSSLELGDSALYFCASSVVAGGNGGYTFGSGTRLTVV.

This rearrangement joins TRBV7-9 to TRBJ1-4, with D perhaps matching TRBD1 (6 bases). Germline loops: CDR1 SEHNR, CDR2 FQNEAQ (reference sequence). V dropped 5 bases and J dropped 8 bases, with 18 bases sitting between them. The CDR3 is 15 residues long. The CDR3 DNA sequence: TGTGCCAGCAGCCCAATGGCGGGGGCGCGGGAAAAACTGTTTTTT. Protein sequence: CASSPMAGAREKLFF.

This chain uses TRBV30 with TRBJ2-5, with D possibly TRBD1 on 5 matching bases. CDR1 is GTSNPN, CDR2 SVGIG, per germline (reference sequence). Trimming cost V 1 base and J 0 bases, with 6 bases left between them. This CDR3 region has 13 residues. Written as DNA, the CDR3 is TGTGCCTGGAGTGCGGACAACCAAGAGACCCAGTACTTC. This encodes CAWSADNQETQYF.

The J gene is TRBJ2-2, the V gene TRBV12-3 or TRBV12-4; tentatively, D is TRBD2 (5 bases). V lost 5 bases, J lost 9 bases, and 10 bases lay in between. The length of the CDR3 is 12 residues. CDR3 bases: TGTGCCAGCAGTAGCGGTCCCAGGGAGCTGTTTTTT. Translated: CASSSGPRELFF.

The V gene is TRBV10-1, the J gene TRBJ2-1, with D maybe TRBD1 (6 bases). The CDR3 totals 16 residues. Per germline, CDR1 WNHNN and CDR2 SYGVQD (reference sequence). The V gene lost 2 bases and the J gene lost 3 bases, with 14 bases spanning the gap. CDR3 in amino acids: CASSENLGAGYNEQFF. The CDR3 bases are TGCGCCAGCAGTGAGAACTTGGGGGCCGGCTACAATGAGCAGTTCTTC.

The V call is TRBV19, the J call TRBJ1-5, with 9 bases aligning to TRBD1. Germline CDR1 reads LNHDA; CDR2 reads SQIVND (reference sequence). With 4 bases clipped from V and 3 bases from J, the junction kept 13 bases outside the gene matches. The CDR3 consists of 18 residues. CDR3 nucleotides: TGTGCCAGTAGTACCCGGGACAGGGAAACGGGGGCCAATCAGCCCCAGCATTTT. Amino acids: CASSTRDRETGANQPQHF.

The rearrangement joins TRBV9 to TRBJ2-7; D remains unclear. CDR3 length: 14 amino acids. Between the trimmed V and J ends, which lost 2 bases and 6 bases, there was a span of 15 bases. Germline V lookup: CDR1 SGDLS, CDR2 YYNGEE. CDR3 protein: CASSVVDEAGEQYF. The CDR3 region has the DNA TGTGCCAGCAGCGTGGTAGACGAGGCCGGCGAGCAGTACTTC. Complete variable domain (other parts from reference TRBV9 and TRBJ2-7): DSGVTQTPKHLITATGQRVTLRCSPRSGDLSVYWYQQSLDQGLQFLIQYYNGEERAKGNILERFSAQQFPDLHSELNLSSLELGDSALYFCASSVVDEAGEQYFGPGTRLTVT.

The gene calls are TRBV2 and TRBJ2-2; 7 positions match TRBD2. CDR3 length equals 14 residues. Germline V gene sequence: CDR1 SNHLY, CDR2 FYNNEI. With V trimmed by 8 bases and J by 5 bases, 8 bases remained unmatched. The CDR3 DNA reads as TGTGCCAGCGATCAGCGGGGCCCAACCGGGGAGCTGTTTTTT. Translating gives CASDQRGPTGELFF.

This rearrangement joins TRBV29-1 to TRBJ2-7; a weak D match, TRBD1 (6 bases). CDR1 is SQVTM and CDR2 is ANQGSEA in the germline V gene. CDR3 size: 13 residues. The V and J ends lost 6 bases and 0 bases respectively, with 12 bases between them. The CDR3 loop is CSVRQDPSYEQYF. The CDR3 DNA is TGCAGCGTACGACAGGATCCCTCCTACGAGCAGTACTTC.

Details on this clone: Other DNA sequences from this sample encode an identical CDR3 as well. The rearrangement uses TRBV6-5 and TRBJ1-5, with a possible D match to TRBD1 (5 bases). The CDR3 is made up of 13 amino acids. Trimming cost V 9 bases and J 3 bases, with 12 bases left between them. The V gene's germline CDR1 is MNHEY and CDR2 SVGAGI. The CDR3 protein is CASLDSSNQPQHF. The CDR3 coding sequence is TGTGCCAGTTTAGACAGTTCCAATCAGCCCCAGCATTTT.

The chain employs TRBV4-1 and TRBJ2-5, with 14 bases aligning to TRBD2. CDR1 and CDR2 (germline): MGHRA, YSYEKL. V lost 2 bases and J lost 3; bases outside the gene matches: 8. The CDR3 totals 18 residues. As DNA, the CDR3 is TGCGCCAGCAGCCAATATGGACTAGCGGGGGGTCTTAAAGAGACCCAGTACTTC. Translation: CASSQYGLAGGLKETQYF.

This clone has just a few counts. The chain uses TRBV12-3 or TRBV12-4 and TRBJ1-1; D is unclear. V dropped 5 bases and J dropped 10 bases, with 14 bases sitting between them. This CDR3 comprises 12 residues. The CDR3 loop is CASSLGVRIAFF. The CDR3 nucleotides are TGTGCCAGCAGTCTCGGAGTACGAATAGCTTTCTTT.